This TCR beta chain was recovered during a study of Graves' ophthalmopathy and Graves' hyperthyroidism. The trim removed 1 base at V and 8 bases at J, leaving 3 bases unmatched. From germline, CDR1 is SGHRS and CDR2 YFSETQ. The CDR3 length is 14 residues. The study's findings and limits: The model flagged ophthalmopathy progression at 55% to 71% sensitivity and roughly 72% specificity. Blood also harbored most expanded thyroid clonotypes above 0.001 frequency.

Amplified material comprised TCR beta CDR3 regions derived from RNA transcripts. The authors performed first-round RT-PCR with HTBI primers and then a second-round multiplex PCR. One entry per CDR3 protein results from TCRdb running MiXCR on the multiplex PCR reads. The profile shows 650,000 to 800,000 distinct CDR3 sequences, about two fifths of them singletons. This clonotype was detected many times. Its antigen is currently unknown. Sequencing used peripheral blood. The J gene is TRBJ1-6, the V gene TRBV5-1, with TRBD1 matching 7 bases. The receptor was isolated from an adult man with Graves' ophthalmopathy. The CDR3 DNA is TGCGCCAGCAGCTTGACAGGGGTCGATTCACCCCTCCACTTT. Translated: CASSLTGVDSPLHF.